Presented here are 24 T cell receptor beta chains from one specimen sequenced in a study of cytomegalovirus exposure and HLA in healthy donors. The primer mix had 60 Vbeta and 13 Jbeta primers. Using immunoSEQ multiplex PCR, the repertoire was profiled, and TCRdb retains in-frame clones only, with some absent. This repertoire shows around 100,000 clones, 65% to 75% found once; its top ten account for 4% to 5.5%. Sequenced material: PBMCs. These receptors came from a man aged 25 to 40 in good health and CMV-seropositive.

As DNA, the CDR3 is TGTGCCAGCAGCCAAGATAGGGGAGATACGCAGTATTTT. It is translated as CASSQDRGDTQYF. The chain links TRBV14 to TRBJ2-3; tentative D call: TRBD1 (5 bases). CDR1 and CDR2 (germline): SGHDN, FVKESK. The CDR3 sequence is 13 residues long. Trimming left V 0 bases short and J 5 bases short, with 6 bases between.

The J gene is TRBJ1-2, the V gene TRBV5-8; 10 bases are a match to TRBD1. This CDR3 region has 15 residues. Germline CDR1 SGHTS, CDR2 YDEGEE. V shed 3 bases, J shed 1 base, and the junction held 3 bases outside the gene matches. CDR3 protein: CASSWGTGDNYGYTF. In nucleotides, the CDR3 is TGTGCCAGCAGCTGGGGGACAGGGGATAACTATGGCTACACCTTC.

The chain carries TRBV7-6 and TRBJ2-3, with TRBD2 matching 12 bases. Germline assignment: CDR1 SGHVS and CDR2 FNYEAQ. The CDR3 covers 16 residues. V lost 4 bases, J lost 2 bases, and 4 bases stayed unmatched. The CDR3 here is CASSWGTSGYTDTQYF. CDR3 DNA sequence: TGTGCCAGCAGCTGGGGGACTAGCGGGTACACAGATACGCAGTATTTT.

The rearrangement uses TRBV10-2 and TRBJ2-7; D is possibly TRBD1 (5 bases). V lost 7 bases, J lost 3 bases, and 10 bases lay in between. There are 12 residues in the CDR3. Germline V gives CDR1 WSHSY, CDR2 SAAADI. This CDR3 is CASMDMGYEQYF. The CDR3 bases are TGCGCCAGCATGGACATGGGCTACGAGCAGTACTTC.

The rearrangement joins TRBV2 to TRBJ1-5; weak D call: TRBD1 (5 bases). There are 14 residues in the CDR3. Germline V lookup: CDR1 SNHLY, CDR2 FYNNEI. Trimming took off 3 bases at V and 6 bases at J, with 12 bases between the two ends. In DNA, the CDR3 is TGTGCCAGCAGTGATTACGGGGGAAGTCAGCCCCAGCATTTT. Its translation: CASSDYGGSQPQHF.

V is TRBV2 and J is TRBJ2-6; D may be TRBD2 (5 bases). Germline V gene data show CDR1 as SNHLY and CDR2 as FYNNEI. There are 14 residues in the CDR3. Between the trimmed V and J ends, which lost 5 bases and 8 bases, there was a span of 13 bases. DNA for the CDR3: TGTGCCAGCAGTTTTACCAAGGACTCCAACGTCCTGACTTTC. Protein: CASSFTKDSNVLTF.

The CDR3 sequence is CASSQDSPRWGQDSYEQYF. CDR3 coding DNA: TGCGCCAGCAGCCAAGATAGTCCTAGGTGGGGACAGGATTCCTACGAGCAGTACTTC. This chain joins TRBV4-1 and TRBJ2-7; 8 positions match TRBD1. The germline CDR1 and CDR2 sequences are MGHRA and YSYEKL. The CDR3 covers 19 residues. Trimming took 0 bases from V and 1 from J; bases not matched to a gene: 14.

The gene calls are TRBV11-3 and TRBJ2-1; TRBD1 aligns across 11 bases. Per the germline V gene, CDR1 is SGHNT and CDR2 is YENEEA. This CDR3 has 15 amino acids. Losses at the gene ends were 5 bases for V and 5 bases for J; bases not matched to a gene: 5. CDR3 sequence: CASSRGQGADNEQFF. The DNA of the CDR3 is TGTGCCAGCAGCAGAGGACAGGGGGCGGACAATGAGCAGTTCTTC.

This chain uses TRBV18 with TRBJ2-2, with TRBD2 identical over 7 bases. CDR3 length: 15 amino acids. CDR1 is KGHSH, CDR2 LQKENI, per germline. After removal of 4 bases from V and 7 bases from J, the junction contained 9 bases not matched to a gene. The CDR3 DNA is TGTGCCAGCTCACGCGGAGCGGGGACCGGCGGGGAGCTGTTTTTT. This encodes CASSRGAGTGGELFF.

The rearrangement uses TRBV29-1 and TRBJ2-1; 7 positions agree with TRBD2. Germline V lookup: CDR1 SQVTM, CDR2 ANQGSEA. V gave up 4 bases and J gave up 7 bases; unmatched junction bases: 31. The CDR3 is 21 residues long. The CDR3 loop is CSVAGRVGRNGTIPYTNEQFF. The CDR3, as DNA: TGCAGCGTTGCTGGCAGGGTGGGACGAAATGGGACTATCCCTTACACGAATGAGCAGTTCTTC.

In this sample, this clone turned up a few times. The chain links TRBV18 to TRBJ1-4; a weak D match, TRBD1 (5 bases). The CDR3 has 15 amino acids. Per germline, CDR1 KGHSH and CDR2 LQKENI. V was trimmed by 3 bases and J by 8 bases, leaving 16 bases between them. CDR3 nucleotides: TGTGCCAGCTCACCGCTCTCTAACCAGGGCGAAAAACTGTTTTTT. This codes for CASSPLSNQGEKLFF.

The V call is TRBV5-1, the J call TRBJ2-2; weak D call: TRBD1 (5 bases). The V end was cut by 5 bases, the J end by 2 bases, with 10 bases between. The CDR3 contains 14 residues. Germline values: CDR1 SGHRS, CDR2 YFSETQ. In DNA form, the CDR3 reads TGCGCCAGCAGAACAGGCTTTAACACCGGGGAGCTGTTTTTT. Residues: CASRTGFNTGELFF.

J is TRBJ1-1 and V is TRBV13; the match to TRBD1 covers 11 bases. This CDR3 contains 17 residues. CDR1 is PRHDT, CDR2 FYEKMQ, per germline (reference sequence). V lost 3 bases and J lost 4; bases outside the gene matches: 10. CDR3 DNA sequence: TGTGCCAGCAGCTTCCCGGGACAGGGGGTCGAGGGCACTGAAGCTTTCTTT. As protein: CASSFPGQGVEGTEAFF.

The V call is TRBV5-1, the J call TRBJ1-2; D uncertain. CDR3 length: 14 amino acids. The ends were cut back, 1 base at V and 2 bases at J, with 9 bases in the middle. The germline V gene has CDR1 SGHRS and CDR2 YFSETQ. CDR3 protein: CASSLQTENYGYTF. In DNA form, the CDR3 reads TGCGCCAGCAGCTTGCAGACGGAGAACTATGGCTACACCTTC.

The gene calls are TRBV28 and TRBJ2-1; D is perhaps TRBD2 (6 bases). Germline V lookup: CDR1 MDHEN, CDR2 SYDVKM. This CDR3 region has 16 residues. The V end was cut by 5 bases, the J end by 2 bases, with 16 bases between. The CDR3 sequence: CASSPPAGPPYNEQFF. The DNA of the CDR3 is TGTGCCAGCAGTCCCCCGGCGGGGCCGCCCTACAATGAGCAGTTCTTC.

A few counts support this clone. The chain recombines TRBV10-1 with TRBJ1-1; no clear D gene. V was clipped by 4 bases and J by 3 bases, with 12 bases between them. Germline-derived CDR1 and CDR2 are WNHNN and SYGVQD (reference sequence). The CDR3 sequence is 14 residues long. The CDR3 loop reads CASSAGVGDTEAFF. Here the CDR3 DNA reads TGCGCCAGCAGTGCCGGGGTCGGGGACACTGAAGCTTTCTTT.

This chain connects TRBV2 to TRBJ1-2; D is unclear. Trimming took 3 bases from V and 1 from J, leaving 6 bases between them. The CDR3 is 13 amino acids. The germline gives CDR1 SNHLY, CDR2 FYNNEI. The CDR3 is CASSDRGNYGYTF. The CDR3 DNA follows: TGTGCCAGCAGTGACCGGGGTAACTATGGCTACACCTTC. Full variable domain (missing parts from reference TRBV2 and TRBJ1-2): EPEVTQTPSHQVTQMGQEVILRCVPISNHLYFYWYRQILGQKVEFLVSFYNNEISEKSEIFDDQFSVERPDGSNFTLKIRSTKLEDSAMYFCASSDRGNYGYTFGSGTRLTVV.

V usage is TRBV27 and J usage is TRBJ1-5; maybe TRBD1 (5 bases). Looked up from germline, CDR1 is MNHEY and CDR2 is SMNVEV (reference sequence). The length of the CDR3 is 14 residues. Deletions cut 2 bases from V and 7 bases from J, with 12 bases between. The CDR3 reads CASSLGGVGQPQHF. CDR3 nucleotide sequence: TGTGCCAGCAGTTTAGGAGGGGTTGGGCAGCCCCAGCATTTT.

The chain employs TRBV5-1 and TRBJ2-5, with a tentative D call TRBD2 (6 bases). This CDR3 region has 14 residues. Germline values: CDR1 SGHRS, CDR2 YFSETQ. V dropped 1 base and J dropped 5 bases, with 12 bases sitting between them. The CDR3 DNA reads TGCGCCAGCAGCTTGTCTGCGGGGAGGGAGACCCAGTACTTC. Its protein product is CASSLSAGRETQYF.

As regards this clone: Other nucleotide sequences from this sample produce the same CDR3. The J gene is TRBJ1-1, the V gene TRBV6-5; perhaps TRBD1 as D (5 bases). The CDR3 is 13 amino acids. V dropped 6 bases and J dropped 2 bases, with 10 bases sitting between them. Germline V gene data show CDR1 as MNHEY and CDR2 as SVGAGI. CDR3: CASSPQGNTEAFF. The DNA for the CDR3 is TGTGCCAGCAGCCCGCAGGGTAACACTGAAGCTTTCTTT.

V usage is TRBV30 and J usage is TRBJ2-7; 9 bases fit TRBD2. The junction had 15 bases not matched to a gene; V was cut back by 8 bases and J by 4 bases. CDR1 is GTSNPN and CDR2 is SVGIG in the germline V gene (reference sequence). CDR3 size: 15 residues. Here the CDR3 DNA reads TGTGCCCGGGAGCGGGGGGTCTCTACGGGTTACGAGCAGTACTTC. Amino acids: CARERGVSTGYEQYF.

The V gene is TRBV6-5, the J gene TRBJ1-5, with D maybe TRBD1 (5 bases). Per the germline V gene, CDR1 is MNHEY and CDR2 is SVGAGI. This CDR3 has 16 residues. The germline V and J ends were trimmed by 3 bases and 3 bases, with 15 bases remaining between them. CDR3 in DNA: TGTGCCAGCAGTTATCCGGGGGAGAGGGTCAATCAGCCCCAGCATTTT. It is translated as CASSYPGERVNQPQHF.

The chain combines TRBV5-1 with TRBJ2-5; D gene uncertain. CDR3 length equals 15 residues. The V gene's germline CDR1 is SGHRS and CDR2 YFSETQ. Between the trimmed V and J ends, which lost 1 base and 0 bases, there was a span of 10 bases. CDR3 sequence (DNA): TGCGCCAGCAGCTTGACGGGTTGGTACCAAGAGACCCAGTACTTC. It is translated as CASSLTGWYQETQYF.

The rearrangement links TRBV9 to TRBJ2-1; weak D call: TRBD2 (5 bases). CDR1 is SGDLS and CDR2 is YYNGEE in the germline V gene. V gave up 3 bases and J gave up 5 bases, with 18 bases separating them. CDR3 length: 16 amino acids. This chain's CDR3 is CASSASRDWRDNEQFF. CDR3 DNA sequence: TGTGCCAGCAGCGCCTCCCGCGACTGGCGGGACAATGAGCAGTTCTTC.